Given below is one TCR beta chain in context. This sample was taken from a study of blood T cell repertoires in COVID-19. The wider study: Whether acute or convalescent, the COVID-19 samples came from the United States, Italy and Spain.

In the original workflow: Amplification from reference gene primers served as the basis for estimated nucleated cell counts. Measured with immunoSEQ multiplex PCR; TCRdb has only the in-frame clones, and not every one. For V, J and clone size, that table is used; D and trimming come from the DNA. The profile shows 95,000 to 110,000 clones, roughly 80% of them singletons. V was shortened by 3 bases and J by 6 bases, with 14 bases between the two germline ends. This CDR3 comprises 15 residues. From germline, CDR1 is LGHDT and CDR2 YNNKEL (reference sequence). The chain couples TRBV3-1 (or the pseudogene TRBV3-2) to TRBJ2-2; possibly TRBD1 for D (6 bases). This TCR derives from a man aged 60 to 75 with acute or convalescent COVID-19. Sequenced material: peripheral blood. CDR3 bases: TGTGCCAGCAGCCAGGCCTTGGGGGCGCCCGGGGAGCTGTTTTTT. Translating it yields CASSQALGAPGELFF.